This TCR gamma chain was recorded in a study of intestinal T cells in coeliac disease (dated by TCRdb to 2019 to 2021). About the full investigation: In the TRG cohort, coeliac patients were much younger than controls, with a mean age of 16.0 years compared with about 56 years. The TCR-delta (TRD) cohort included duodenal biopsies from 11 coeliac disease patients and 11 non-coeliac controls. A second, larger TCR-gamma (TRG) cohort included duodenal biopsies from some 33 coeliac disease patients and approximately 21 non-coeliac controls. Overall results and qualifications from the work: Clustering based on TRG put 51 of 54 biopsies (about 94%) in the right class, and the reported leave-one-out accuracy was roughly 87%. Repeated CDR3 amino acid sequences could not be distinguished from PCR duplicates in the analysis. All 20 or so biopsies in training were correctly classified by TRD kmer-based clustering, and a leave-one-out accuracy of over 75% was reported. FFPE-derived DNA was found to be relatively degraded, and loss of a proportion of TCR sequences in each sample was likely caused by this degradation. Coeliac and control groups differed significantly in age, although an age-split analysis did not yield significant classification.

V ends up 8 bases short and J 8 bases short, with an unmatched junction base count of 9. Counted from cysteine to phenylalanine, this CDR3 has 12 amino acids. The entry retains the CDR3 DNA only, 36 bases that are in frame from base 1. Genomic DNA was extracted with the QIAamp DNA FFPE tissue kit from ten 5-um FFPE scrolls per case. Classification of coeliac disease based on the TCR repertoire was tested using fully anonymised formalin-fixed paraffin-embedded duodenal biopsies that were surplus to diagnostic needs. Receptor amplification or capture employed multiplex PCR. These reads were obtained on an Ion Torrent PGM. TRG repertoires were amplified from 200 ng of biopsy DNA using the LymphoTrack kit, whose primers carry Illumina adapters. TRG amplicons were purified with AMPure XP beads, quantified on a 2100 Bioanalyzer, and pooled equimolarly. Sequencing of TRG libraries was performed on an Ion PGM instrument. In the paper's pipeline: FastX removed reads in which more than 10% of nucleotides fell below the per-patient third-quartile quality score. Alignment of reads was performed with IMGT/HighV-QUEST so that V, D and J genes were assigned, CDR3 regions were identified and functionality was assessed. After the sequences were translated into amino acids, every sequence predicted to be non-functional was thrown out. The CDR3s were broken into kmers both with and without positional annotation, PCA was run on the kmer frequencies, and the samples were clustered using every one of the 1023 combinations of PCs 1-10. Classification was validated by leave-one-out cross-validation, in which parameters were re-optimised on the remaining samples each time. Using the vegan R package, Shannon diversity was calculated from repeated random subsamples whose size matched the lowest read count. TCRdb recomputed clones from the public reads with CATT; identical DNA rows were then combined. The authors' filters were not applied to this entry. The sample table records roughly 1,400 gamma-chain clones; less than 60% of these occur just once. The ten largest clones represent over 4.5% of the sample.

Turning to this clone: The antigen this receptor binds is unknown. The record has no base qualities; no much larger clone is one base away.

Recombination connected TRGV11 to TRGJ1 or TRGJ2. TRGV11 is labeled an ORF, and its function is uncertain. The TCR was taken from a human donor with celiac disease. The sequenced material came from a duodenal biopsy. Here the CDR3 is given as CACWTKGDKKLF. The nucleotide sequence is given as TGTGCCTGCTGGACCAAGGGGGATAAGAAACTCTTT.